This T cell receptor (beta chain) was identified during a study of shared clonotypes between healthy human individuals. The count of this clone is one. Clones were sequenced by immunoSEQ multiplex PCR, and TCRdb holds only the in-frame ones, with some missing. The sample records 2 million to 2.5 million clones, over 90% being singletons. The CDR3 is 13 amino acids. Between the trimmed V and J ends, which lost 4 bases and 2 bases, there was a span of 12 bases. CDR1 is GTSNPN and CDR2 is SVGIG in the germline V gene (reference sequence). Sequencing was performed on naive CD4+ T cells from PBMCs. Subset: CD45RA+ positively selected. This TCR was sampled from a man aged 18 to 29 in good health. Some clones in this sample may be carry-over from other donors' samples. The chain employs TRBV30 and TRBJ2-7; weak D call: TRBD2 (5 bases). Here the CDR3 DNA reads TGTGCCTGGACTCGGACTGGCCCCTACGAGCAGTACTTC. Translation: CAWTRTGPYEQYF.